This T cell receptor beta chain was documented in a study of cytomegalovirus exposure and HLA in healthy donors. The wider study: Of all 400 or so donors who were genotyped, under 90% belonged to the Caucasian-associated ancestry cluster. Study-wide findings and caveats: Earlier analysis looked at TCR beta V segments, and most were productive about 90% or about 30% of the time. As a later analysis revealed, most CMV-associated TCR beta chains appeared HLA-restricted.

The CDR3 is 16 residues long. Germline V lookup: CDR1 SGHVS, CDR2 FQNEAQ. The V segment lost 1 base and the J segment 5 bases; nucleotides outside the gene matches: 11. This clone was observed a few times. The antigen is undetermined. The donors, nominally healthy at sampling, likely had unrecorded immune exposures. The study ran its PCR with 60 Vbeta and 13 Jbeta primers. TCRdb's copy holds only in-frame clones and misses some; the assay was immunoSEQ multiplex PCR. The data contain more than 95,000 clones, over 9% of them seen just once; the ten biggest clones take up 5% to 6.5%. This TCR was recovered from a man aged 40-50 years in good health and CMV-seropositive. This chain connects TRBV7-8 to TRBJ2-7; 7 bases match TRBD2. The sample was PBMCs. The CDR3 DNA follows: TGTGCCAGCAGCTTAGGGACTAGACTAGTTTTCAACGAGCAGTACTTC. Translated, it gives CASSLGTRLVFNEQYF.